Listed below are T cell receptor beta chains from one sample, sequenced in a study of blood T cell repertoires in COVID-19. This table comes from immunoSEQ multiplex PCR, and its TCRdb copy is limited to in-frame clones, with some not included. The sample includes roughly 140,000 clones, approximately 80% of them seen just once. Specimen: PBMCs or T cells enriched from blood (not recorded which). These receptors were taken from a woman aged 18-29 years who had been exposed to COVID-19. Each CDR3 is given with its conserved first and last residue. The D gene is left open where the match is weak. Rows may omit the clone size; those that give it use once, few, many or a size class.

CDR3 DNA	CDR3 protein	CDR3 length	V gene	J gene	clone size	D gene
TGTGCCAGCAGTTTGGGAGGGGGTTTAGGTGAAAAACTGTTTTTT	CASSLGGGLGEKLFF	15	TRBV28	TRBJ1-4	.	.
TGTGCCAGCAGCTTGGGTAGCGGGAGACTCTCCTACGAGCAGTACTTC	CASSLGSGRLSYEQYF	16	TRBV5-4	TRBJ2-7	.	TRBD2
TGTGCCAGCAGCCCTCGGACAGGCTCTGGAAACACCATATATTTT	CASSPRTGSGNTIYF	15	TRBV28	TRBJ1-3	.	TRBD1
TGTGCCAGCAGCACTCTGAACACTGAAGCTTTCTTT	CASSTLNTEAFF	12	TRBV27	TRBJ1-1	.	.
TGTGCCAGCTCACCACTCCTGGGACAGAATAATTACTATGGCTACACCTTC	CASSPLLGQNNYYGYTF	17	TRBV18	TRBJ1-2	.	TRBD1
TGTGCCAGCAGCCAAGATGGGGCGGCTGAAAAACTGTTTTTT	CASSQDGAAEKLFF	14	TRBV4-2	TRBJ1-4	.	.
TGCAGACCTACAGGGGGCACTGAAGCTTTCTTT	CRPTGGTEAFF	11	TRBV20-1	TRBJ1-1	once	TRBD1
TGTGCCAGCAGCCCCCGGACTAGCGGGAGGGCCTACGAGCAGTACTTC	CASSPRTSGRAYEQYF	16	TRBV7-9	TRBJ2-7	.	TRBD2
TGTGCCAGCAGTTACTCGACTAGCTTCCGCGTTGAGCAGTTCTTC	CASSYSTSFRVEQFF	15	TRBV6-2/TRBV6-3	TRBJ2-1	.	TRBD2
TGCGCCAGCAGTGAGTCCGTAATTGCGGACTTAAGACGGAGCTCCTACAATGAGCAGTTCTTC	CASSESVIADLRRSSYNEQFF	21	TRBV10-2	TRBJ2-1	.	.
TGTGCCAGCAGCCCAGGACAGGGGCGGGAGACCCAGTACTTC	CASSPGQGRETQYF	14	TRBV11-3	TRBJ2-5	.	TRBD1
TGTGCCAGCAGCCAAGATGGGGGGGCGGGTCCCACTGAAGCTTTCTTT	CASSQDGGAGPTEAFF	16	TRBV3-1/TRBV3-2	TRBJ1-1	.	.
TGTGCCAGCAGCCAGCTCGGACAGGGTTCCTACGAGCAGTACTTC	CASSQLGQGSYEQYF	15	TRBV5-6	TRBJ2-7	.	TRBD1
TGTGCCAGCAGAAACAGGGGGGTCAGCAATCAGCCCCAGCATTTT	CASRNRGVSNQPQHF	15	TRBV6-5	TRBJ1-5	.	TRBD1
TGTGCCAGCAGCCTTAATCCCAATGAGCAGTTCTTC	CASSLNPNEQFF	12	TRBV7-3	TRBJ2-1	once	.
TGCGCCAGCAGCCACCAACAGGGGCAGCCCCAGCATTTT	CASSHQQGQPQHF	13	TRBV4-3	TRBJ1-5	.	TRBD1
TGTGCCAGCAGCGACCGGGGGAGCTCCTACAATGAGCAGTTCTTC	CASSDRGSSYNEQFF	15	TRBV7-2	TRBJ2-1	.	.
TGTGCCAGCAGTGAACGGACAGGGGACTACGAGCAGTACTTC	CASSERTGDYEQYF	14	TRBV2	TRBJ2-7	once	TRBD1
TGTGCCTGGAGTACGCGTAGTAATCAGCCCCAGCATTTT	CAWSTRSNQPQHF	13	TRBV30	TRBJ1-5	.	.
TGTGCCAGCAGCTCGGGGACTAGCTCCCCTGAGCAGTTCTTC	CASSSGTSSPEQFF	14	TRBV7-9	TRBJ2-1	.	TRBD2
TGCAGTGCTAGTAAAACTAGCGGGAGAAACAATGAGCAGTTCTTC	CSASKTSGRNNEQFF	15	TRBV20-1	TRBJ2-1	.	TRBD2
TGCAGTGCTAGTCAGCGGGAGCCCCACGAGCAGTACTTC	CSASQREPHEQYF	13	TRBV20-1	TRBJ2-7	few	TRBD2
TGTGCCTGGAGTGTACGGGTTTCTCCGGTGGCCTCATTCATACCTCAGAACACTGAAGCTTTCTTT	CAWSVRVSPVASFIPQNTEAFF	22	TRBV30	TRBJ1-1	.	.
TGTGCCAGCAGTTTAACTAGTTCGAACACCGGGGAGCTGTTTTTT	CASSLTSSNTGELFF	15	TRBV27	TRBJ2-2	.	.
TGTGCCATTACGACGAGGGCGACATATAATTCACCCCTCCACTTT	CAITTRATYNSPLHF	15	TRBV7-9	TRBJ1-6	.	.
TGTGCCTGGATGTTCGGGGCGGGGAAACTGTTTTTT	CAWMFGAGKLFF	12	TRBV30	TRBJ1-4	.	.
TGCAGTGCTAGTCGGGACAGGACTACCGGGGAGCTGTTTTTT	CSASRDRTTGELFF	14	TRBV20-1	TRBJ2-2	.	TRBD1
TGTGCCAGCAGTCCGGGACAGGGGCTTTACGAGCAGTACTTC	CASSPGQGLYEQYF	14	TRBV6-5	TRBJ2-7	.	TRBD1
TGTGCCAGCAGCTTATGGGAGGGCTCCACTGAAGCTTTCTTT	CASSLWEGSTEAFF	14	TRBV5-6	TRBJ1-1	.	.
TGTGCCAGCAGCCAAGCCGACGGGACTACCACCGAGACCCAGTACTTC	CASSQADGTTTETQYF	16	TRBV4-2	TRBJ2-5	.	TRBD2
TGTGCCAGCAGCCTTCGGGGACAGGATAACTATGGCTACACCTTC	CASSLRGQDNYGYTF	15	TRBV4-2	TRBJ1-2	few	TRBD1
TGTGCCAGCAGCTTTTCCCTAGGCGTAGGAAATGAGCAGTTCTTC	CASSFSLGVGNEQFF	15	TRBV7-9	TRBJ2-1	once	.
TGCAGCGTTGAAGTTCTAACAAGGACAGGGACCACCGGGGAGCTGTTTTTT	CSVEVLTRTGTTGELFF	17	TRBV29-1	TRBJ2-2	.	TRBD1
TGTGCTAGTGGGGACGGGACAGGGGGAGAGCAGTACTTC	CASGDGTGGEQYF	13	TRBV12-5	TRBJ2-7	once	TRBD1
TGTGCCAGCACACCGGACAGGGGGCGTCAGCCCCAGCATTTT	CASTPDRGRQPQHF	14	TRBV28	TRBJ1-5	.	TRBD1
TGTGCCAGCAGCGCCGGACAGGGGGCTGCAGATACGCAGTATTTT	CASSAGQGAADTQYF	15	TRBV25-1	TRBJ2-3	.	TRBD1
TGCGCCAGCAGCTTGGCGGGTATTATCTTAGGTGAGCAGTTCTTC	CASSLAGIILGEQFF	15	TRBV5-1	TRBJ2-1	few	.
TGTGCCAGCAGTGACTCGGGGACAGGGCACTATGGCTACACCTTC	CASSDSGTGHYGYTF	15	TRBV6-4	TRBJ1-2	.	TRBD1
TGTGCCAGCAGGGGACCACAGGGAAACACCGGGGAGCTGTTTTTT	CASRGPQGNTGELFF	15	TRBV7-2	TRBJ2-2	.	.
TGTGCCAGCAGCTTAGACACGGGTCCCTACGAGCAGTACTTC	CASSLDTGPYEQYF	14	TRBV7-6	TRBJ2-7	few	.
TGTGCCAGCAGCTTAAGGGGCCAGGGTGGAAACACCATATATTTT	CASSLRGQGGNTIYF	15	TRBV9	TRBJ1-3	.	.
TGTGCCAGCAGCGGGACAGGGGGCGCAGATACGCAGTATTTT	CASSGTGGADTQYF	14	TRBV6-2/TRBV6-3	TRBJ2-3	.	TRBD1
TGCGCCAGCAGCCAAGATTGGGCTAGCGGGAACTACGAGCAGTACTTC	CASSQDWASGNYEQYF	16	TRBV4-1	TRBJ2-7	.	TRBD2
TGTGCCAGTAGCCCCAGAACAGGGACGAGAAACACCGGGGAGCTGTTTTTT	CASSPRTGTRNTGELFF	17	TRBV19	TRBJ2-2	.	.
TGTGCCAGCAGTTTGGGACTAGCGGGAGGATCTTACGAGCAGTACTTC	CASSLGLAGGSYEQYF	16	TRBV28	TRBJ2-7	.	TRBD2
TGTGCCAGCAGCTTTGACAGAGACAGCTACACCTTC	CASSFDRDSYTF	12	TRBV5-4	TRBJ1-2	.	.
TGCAGCGTCGTGACTAGCCTGGGTACGCAGTATTTT	CSVVTSLGTQYF	12	TRBV29-1	TRBJ2-3	.	TRBD2
TGCAGCGTCCCCCGGGGGTTCGCCGGGGAGCTGTTTTTT	CSVPRGFAGELFF	13	TRBV29-1	TRBJ2-2	.	.